The clone carrying this T cell receptor (beta chain) was counted a single time. Its antigen remains unknown. The sample's time point: blood 4 weeks post-SBRT, at nephrectomy. The treatment is: 15 Gy SBRT to primary tumor, nephrectomy 4 weeks later. Nephrectomy followed 15 Gy stereotactic body radiation by 4 weeks. Blood was sampled at baseline, 2 weeks and 4 weeks after SBRT. The data stem from a study of radiation and T cells in renal cell carcinoma. Sequenced by immunoSEQ multiplex PCR; TCRdb stores in-frame clones only, minus some. The sample carries about 170,000 clones, about 87% recorded once. Study-level findings and limits: In blood, top tumor clones expanded by 2 weeks, shrinking by 4.

The CDR3 runs to 14 residues. Germline V gives CDR1 MNHEY, CDR2 SVGAGI. V was clipped by 7 bases and J by 1 base, with 13 bases between them. The sequence derives from a woman between 50 and 59 years old with renal cell carcinoma. The rearrangement uses TRBV6-5 and TRBJ1-1; weak D call: TRBD1 (5 bases). Sequencing used blood, obtained from a patient whose treatment included radiotherapy and nephrectomy. The CDR3 is CASTSARGNTEAFF. The CDR3 bases are TGTGCCAGCACCTCAGCGAGGGGGAACACTGAAGCTTTCTTT.